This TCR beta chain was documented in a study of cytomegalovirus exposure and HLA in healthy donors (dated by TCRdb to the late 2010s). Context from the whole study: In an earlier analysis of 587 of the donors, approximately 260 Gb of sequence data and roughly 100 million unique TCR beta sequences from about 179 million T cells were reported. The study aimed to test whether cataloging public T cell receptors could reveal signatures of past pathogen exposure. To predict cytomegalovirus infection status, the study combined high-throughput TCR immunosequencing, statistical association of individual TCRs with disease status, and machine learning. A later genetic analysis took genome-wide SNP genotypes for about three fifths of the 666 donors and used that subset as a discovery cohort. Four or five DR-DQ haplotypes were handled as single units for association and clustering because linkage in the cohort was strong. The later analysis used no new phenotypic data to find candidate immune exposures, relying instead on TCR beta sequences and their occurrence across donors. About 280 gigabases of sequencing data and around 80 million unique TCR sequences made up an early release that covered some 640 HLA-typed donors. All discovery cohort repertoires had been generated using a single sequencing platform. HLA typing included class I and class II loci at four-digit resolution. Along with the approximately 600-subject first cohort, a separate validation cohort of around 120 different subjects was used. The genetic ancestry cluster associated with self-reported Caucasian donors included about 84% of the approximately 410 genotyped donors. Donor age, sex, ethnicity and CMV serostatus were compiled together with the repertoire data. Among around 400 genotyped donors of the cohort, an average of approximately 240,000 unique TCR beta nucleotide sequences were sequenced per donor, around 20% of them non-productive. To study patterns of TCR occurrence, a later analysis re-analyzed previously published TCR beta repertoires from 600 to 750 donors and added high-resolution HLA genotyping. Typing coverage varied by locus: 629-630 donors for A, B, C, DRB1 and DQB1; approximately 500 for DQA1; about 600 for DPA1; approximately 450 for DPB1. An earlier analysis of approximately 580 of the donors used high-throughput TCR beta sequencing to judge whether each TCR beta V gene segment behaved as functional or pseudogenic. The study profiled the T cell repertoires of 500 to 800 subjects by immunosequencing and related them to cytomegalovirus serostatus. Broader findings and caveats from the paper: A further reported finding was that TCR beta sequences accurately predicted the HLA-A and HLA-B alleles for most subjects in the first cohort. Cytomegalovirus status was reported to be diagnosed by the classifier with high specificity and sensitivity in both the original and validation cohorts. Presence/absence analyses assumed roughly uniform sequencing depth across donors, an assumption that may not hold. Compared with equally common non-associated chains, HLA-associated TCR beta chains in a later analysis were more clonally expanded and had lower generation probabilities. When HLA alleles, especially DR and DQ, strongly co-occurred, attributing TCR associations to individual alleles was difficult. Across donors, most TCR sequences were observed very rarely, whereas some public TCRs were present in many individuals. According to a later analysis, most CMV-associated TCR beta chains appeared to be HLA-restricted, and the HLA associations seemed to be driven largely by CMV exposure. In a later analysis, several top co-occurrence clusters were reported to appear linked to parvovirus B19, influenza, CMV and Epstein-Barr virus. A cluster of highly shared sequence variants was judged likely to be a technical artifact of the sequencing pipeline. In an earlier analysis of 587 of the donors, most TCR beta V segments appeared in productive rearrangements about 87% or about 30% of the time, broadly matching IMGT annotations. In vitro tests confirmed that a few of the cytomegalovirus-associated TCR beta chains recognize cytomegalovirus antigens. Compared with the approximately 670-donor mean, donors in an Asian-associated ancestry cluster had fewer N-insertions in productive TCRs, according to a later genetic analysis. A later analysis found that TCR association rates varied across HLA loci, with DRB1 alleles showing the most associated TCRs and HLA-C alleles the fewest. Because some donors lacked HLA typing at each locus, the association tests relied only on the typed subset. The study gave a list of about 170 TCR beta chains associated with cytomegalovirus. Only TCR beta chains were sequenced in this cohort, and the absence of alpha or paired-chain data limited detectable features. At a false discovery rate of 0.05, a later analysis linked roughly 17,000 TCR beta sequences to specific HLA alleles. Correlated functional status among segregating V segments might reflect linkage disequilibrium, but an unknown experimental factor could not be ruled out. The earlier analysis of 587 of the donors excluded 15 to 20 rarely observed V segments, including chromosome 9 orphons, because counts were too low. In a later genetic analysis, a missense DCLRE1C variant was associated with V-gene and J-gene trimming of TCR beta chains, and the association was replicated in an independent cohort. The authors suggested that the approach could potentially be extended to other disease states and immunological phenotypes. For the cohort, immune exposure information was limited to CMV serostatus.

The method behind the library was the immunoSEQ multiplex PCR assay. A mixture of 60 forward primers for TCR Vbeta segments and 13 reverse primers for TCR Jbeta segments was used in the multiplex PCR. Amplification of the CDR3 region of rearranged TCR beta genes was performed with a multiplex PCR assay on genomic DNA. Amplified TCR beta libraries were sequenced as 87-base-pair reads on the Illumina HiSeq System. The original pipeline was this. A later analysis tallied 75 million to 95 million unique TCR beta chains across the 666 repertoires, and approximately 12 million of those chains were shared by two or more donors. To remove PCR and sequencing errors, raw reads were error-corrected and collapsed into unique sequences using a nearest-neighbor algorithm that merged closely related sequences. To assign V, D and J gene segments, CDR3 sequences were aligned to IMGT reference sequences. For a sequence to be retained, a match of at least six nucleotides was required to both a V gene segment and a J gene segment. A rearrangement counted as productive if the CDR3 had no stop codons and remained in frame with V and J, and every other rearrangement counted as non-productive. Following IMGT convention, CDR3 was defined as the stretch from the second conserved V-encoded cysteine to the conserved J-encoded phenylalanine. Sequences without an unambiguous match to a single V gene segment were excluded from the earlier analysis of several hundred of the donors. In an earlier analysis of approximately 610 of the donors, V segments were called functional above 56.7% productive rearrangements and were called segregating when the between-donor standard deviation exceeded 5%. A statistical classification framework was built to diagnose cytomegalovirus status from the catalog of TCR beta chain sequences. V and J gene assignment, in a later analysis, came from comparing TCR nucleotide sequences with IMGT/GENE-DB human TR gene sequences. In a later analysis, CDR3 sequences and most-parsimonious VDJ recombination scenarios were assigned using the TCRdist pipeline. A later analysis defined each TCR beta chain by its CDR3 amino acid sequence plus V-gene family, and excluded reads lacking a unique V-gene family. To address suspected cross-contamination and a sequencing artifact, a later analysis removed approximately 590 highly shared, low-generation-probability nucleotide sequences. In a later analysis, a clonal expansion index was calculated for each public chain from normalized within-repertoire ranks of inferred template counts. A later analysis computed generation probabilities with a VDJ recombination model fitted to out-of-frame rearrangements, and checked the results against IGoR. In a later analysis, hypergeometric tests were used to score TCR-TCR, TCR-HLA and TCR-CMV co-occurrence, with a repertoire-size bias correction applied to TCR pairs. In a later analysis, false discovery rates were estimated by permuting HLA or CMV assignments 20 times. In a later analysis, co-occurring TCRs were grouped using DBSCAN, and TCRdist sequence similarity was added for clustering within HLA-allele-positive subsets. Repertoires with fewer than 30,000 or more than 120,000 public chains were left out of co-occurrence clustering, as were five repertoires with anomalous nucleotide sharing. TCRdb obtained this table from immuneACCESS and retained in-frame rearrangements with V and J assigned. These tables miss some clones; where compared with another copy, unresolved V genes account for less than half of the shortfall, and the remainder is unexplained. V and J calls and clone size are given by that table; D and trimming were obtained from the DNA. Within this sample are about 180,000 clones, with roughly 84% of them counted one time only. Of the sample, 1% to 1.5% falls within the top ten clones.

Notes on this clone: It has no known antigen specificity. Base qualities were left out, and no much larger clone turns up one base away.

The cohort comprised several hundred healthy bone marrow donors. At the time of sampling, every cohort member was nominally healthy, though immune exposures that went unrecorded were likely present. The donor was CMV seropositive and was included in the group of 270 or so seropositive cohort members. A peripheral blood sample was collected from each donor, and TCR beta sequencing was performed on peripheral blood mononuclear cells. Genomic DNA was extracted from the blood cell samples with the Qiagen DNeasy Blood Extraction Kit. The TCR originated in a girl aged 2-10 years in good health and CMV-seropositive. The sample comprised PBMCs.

The nucleotide sequence is TGTGCCAGCAGCTTAGAGGGACTAAGCGGGGGTCGCTACTACAATGAGCAGTTCTTC. This yields the protein CASSLEGLSGGRYYNEQFF. The chain joins TRBV7-2 to TRBJ2-1, and TRBD2 matches 8 of the central bases. Via the germline V gene, CDR1 is SGHTA and CDR2 FQGNSA. Spanning cysteine to phenylalanine, the CDR3 consists of 19 amino acids. Only the CDR3 DNA stays, 57 bases, in frame from base 1. After removal of 1 base from V and 3 bases from J, the junction retains 14 bases not matched to a gene.